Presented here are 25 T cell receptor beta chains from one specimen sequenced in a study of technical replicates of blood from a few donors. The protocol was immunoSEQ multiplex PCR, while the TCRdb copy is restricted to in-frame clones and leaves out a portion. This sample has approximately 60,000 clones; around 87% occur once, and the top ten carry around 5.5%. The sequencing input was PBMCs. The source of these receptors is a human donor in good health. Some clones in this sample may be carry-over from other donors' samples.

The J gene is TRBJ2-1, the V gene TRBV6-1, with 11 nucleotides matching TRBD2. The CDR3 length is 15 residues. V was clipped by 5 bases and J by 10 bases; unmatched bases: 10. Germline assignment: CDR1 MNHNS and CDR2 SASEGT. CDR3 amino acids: CASSLTSGSTREQFF. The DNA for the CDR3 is TGTGCCAGCAGTTTAACTAGCGGGAGTACACGGGAGCAGTTCTTC.

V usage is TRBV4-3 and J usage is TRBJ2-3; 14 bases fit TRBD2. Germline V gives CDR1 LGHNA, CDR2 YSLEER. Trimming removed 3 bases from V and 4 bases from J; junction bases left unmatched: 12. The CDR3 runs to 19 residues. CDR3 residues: CASSQDIRTSGGLADTQYF. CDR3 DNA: TGCGCCAGCAGCCAGGACATCCGGACTAGCGGGGGGCTCGCAGATACGCAGTATTTT.

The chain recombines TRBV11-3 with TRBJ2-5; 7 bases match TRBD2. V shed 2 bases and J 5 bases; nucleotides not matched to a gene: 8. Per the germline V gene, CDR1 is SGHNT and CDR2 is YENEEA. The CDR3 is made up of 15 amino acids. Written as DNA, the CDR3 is TGTGCCAGCAGCTTAAGCGGGGTCCCTGGGGAGACCCAGTACTTC. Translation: CASSLSGVPGETQYF. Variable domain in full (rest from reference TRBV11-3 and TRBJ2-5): EAGVVQSPRYKIIEKKQPVAFWCNPISGHNTLYWYLQNLGQGPELLIRYENEEAVDDSQLPKDRFSAERLKGVDSTLKIQPAELGDSAVYLCASSLSGVPGETQYFGPGTRLLVL.

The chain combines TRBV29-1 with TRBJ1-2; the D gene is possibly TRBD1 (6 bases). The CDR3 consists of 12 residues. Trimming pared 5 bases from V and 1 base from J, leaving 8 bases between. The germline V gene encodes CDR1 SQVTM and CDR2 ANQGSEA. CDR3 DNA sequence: TGCAGCGTTATACAGGGTAACTATGGCTACACCTTC. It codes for CSVIQGNYGYTF.

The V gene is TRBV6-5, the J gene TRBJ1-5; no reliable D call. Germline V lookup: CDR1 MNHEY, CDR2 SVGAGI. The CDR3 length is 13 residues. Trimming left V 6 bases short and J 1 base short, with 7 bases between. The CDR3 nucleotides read TGTGCCAGCAGGAGTAAGAGCAATCAGCCCCAGCATTTT. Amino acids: CASRSKSNQPQHF.

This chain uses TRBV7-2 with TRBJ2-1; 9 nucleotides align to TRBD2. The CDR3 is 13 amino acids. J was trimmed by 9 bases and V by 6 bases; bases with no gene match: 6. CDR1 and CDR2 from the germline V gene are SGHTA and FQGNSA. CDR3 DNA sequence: TGTGCCAGCAGACAAGCGGGGGGAAGTGAGCAGTTCTTC. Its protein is CASRQAGGSEQFF.

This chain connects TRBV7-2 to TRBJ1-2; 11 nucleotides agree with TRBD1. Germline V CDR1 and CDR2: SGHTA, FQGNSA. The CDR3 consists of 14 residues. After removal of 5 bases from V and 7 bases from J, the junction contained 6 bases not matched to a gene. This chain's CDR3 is CASSRTGGAAGYTF. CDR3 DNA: TGTGCCAGCAGCCGGACAGGGGGCGCGGCTGGCTACACCTTC.

CDR3 sequence (DNA): TGCGCCAGCAGCCAAGAAATTCGCAGCTCCTACAATGAGCAGTTCTTC. This encodes CASSQEIRSSYNEQFF. V is TRBV4-3 and J is TRBJ2-1; D gene ambiguous. Germline CDR1 is LGHNA and CDR2 is YSLEER. V dropped 0 bases and J dropped 0 bases, with 9 bases sitting between them. The CDR3 contains 16 residues.

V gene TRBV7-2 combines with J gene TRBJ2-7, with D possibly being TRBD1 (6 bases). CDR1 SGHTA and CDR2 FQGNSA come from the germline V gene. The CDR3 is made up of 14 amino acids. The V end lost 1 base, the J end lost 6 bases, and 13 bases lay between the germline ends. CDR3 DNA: TGTGCCAGCAGCTTAGGGGGGCAGGCAGGCGAGCAGTACTTC. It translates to CASSLGGQAGEQYF. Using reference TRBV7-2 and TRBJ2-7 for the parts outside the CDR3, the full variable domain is GAGVSQSPSNKVTEKGKDVELRCDPISGHTALYWYRQSLGQGLEFLIYFQGNSAPDKSGLPSDRFSAERTGGSVSTLTIQRTQQEDSAVYLCASSLGGQAGEQYFGPGTRLTVT.

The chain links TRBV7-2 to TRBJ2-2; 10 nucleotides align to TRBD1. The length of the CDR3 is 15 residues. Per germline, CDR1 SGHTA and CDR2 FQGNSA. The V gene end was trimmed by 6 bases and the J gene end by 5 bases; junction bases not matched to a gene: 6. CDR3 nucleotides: TGTGCCAGCAGAGCGACAGGGGGCTTGACCGGGGAGCTGTTTTTT. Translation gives CASRATGGLTGELFF.

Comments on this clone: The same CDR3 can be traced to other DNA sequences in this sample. CDR3 region: CASSLASGSSYEQYF. The CDR3 coding sequence is TGTGCCAGCAGCTTAGCCAGCGGGAGTTCCTACGAGCAGTACTTC. V is TRBV7-9 and J is TRBJ2-7; 8 positions agree with TRBD2. This CDR3 comprises 15 residues. Germline loops: CDR1 SEHNR, CDR2 FQNEAQ (reference sequence). Trimming removed 0 bases from V and 1 base from J; junction bases left unmatched: 2.

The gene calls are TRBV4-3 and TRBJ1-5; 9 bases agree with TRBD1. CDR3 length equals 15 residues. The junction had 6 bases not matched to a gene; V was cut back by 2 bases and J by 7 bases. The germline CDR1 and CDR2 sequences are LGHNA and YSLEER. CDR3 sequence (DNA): TGCGCCAGCAGCCAAAAAACAGGGGGCGGGCAGCCCCAGCATTTT. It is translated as CASSQKTGGGQPQHF.

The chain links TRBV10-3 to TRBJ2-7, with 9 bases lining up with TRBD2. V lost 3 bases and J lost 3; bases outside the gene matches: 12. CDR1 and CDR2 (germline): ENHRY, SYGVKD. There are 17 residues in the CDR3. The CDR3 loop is CAISDVTSGYPRYEQYF. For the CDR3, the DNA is TGTGCCATCAGTGACGTGACTAGCGGTTACCCACGCTACGAGCAGTACTTC.

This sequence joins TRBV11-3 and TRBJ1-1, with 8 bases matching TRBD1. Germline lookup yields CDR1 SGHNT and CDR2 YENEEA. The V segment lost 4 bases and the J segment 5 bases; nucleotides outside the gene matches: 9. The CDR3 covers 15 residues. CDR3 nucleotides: TGTGCCAGCAGCTACACTACAGGGGGAGGAACTGAAGCTTTCTTT. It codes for CASSYTTGGGTEAFF.

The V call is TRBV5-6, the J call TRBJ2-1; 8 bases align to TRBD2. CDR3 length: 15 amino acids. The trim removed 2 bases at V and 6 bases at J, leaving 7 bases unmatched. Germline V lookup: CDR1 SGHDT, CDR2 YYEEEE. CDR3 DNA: TGTGCCAGCAGCTTTGTGCGGGGGGATATCAATGAGCAGTTCTTC. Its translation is CASSFVRGDINEQFF.

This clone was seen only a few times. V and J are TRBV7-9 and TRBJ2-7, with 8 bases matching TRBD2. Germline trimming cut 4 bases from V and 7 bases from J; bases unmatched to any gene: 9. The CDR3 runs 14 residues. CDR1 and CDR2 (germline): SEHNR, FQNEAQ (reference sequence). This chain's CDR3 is CASSSSGGPGEQYF. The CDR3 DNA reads TGTGCCAGCAGCTCCTCGGGGGGGCCGGGGGAGCAGTACTTC. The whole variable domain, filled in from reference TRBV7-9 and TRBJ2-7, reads DTGVSQNPRHKITKRGQNVTFRCDPISEHNRLYWYRQTLGQGPEFLTYFQNEAQLEKSRLLSDRFSAERPKGSFSTLEIQRTEQGDSAMYLCASSSSGGPGEQYFGPGTRLTVT.

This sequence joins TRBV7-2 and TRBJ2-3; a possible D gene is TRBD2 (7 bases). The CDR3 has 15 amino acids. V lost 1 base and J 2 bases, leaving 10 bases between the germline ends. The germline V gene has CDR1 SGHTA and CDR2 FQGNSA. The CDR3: CASSLVGGPTDTQYF. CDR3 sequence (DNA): TGTGCCAGCAGCTTAGTGGGGGGGCCCACAGATACGCAGTATTTT. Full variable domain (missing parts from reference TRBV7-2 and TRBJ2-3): GAGVSQSPSNKVTEKGKDVELRCDPISGHTALYWYRQSLGQGLEFLIYFQGNSAPDKSGLPSDRFSAERTGGSVSTLTIQRTQQEDSAVYLCASSLVGGPTDTQYFGPGTRLTVL.

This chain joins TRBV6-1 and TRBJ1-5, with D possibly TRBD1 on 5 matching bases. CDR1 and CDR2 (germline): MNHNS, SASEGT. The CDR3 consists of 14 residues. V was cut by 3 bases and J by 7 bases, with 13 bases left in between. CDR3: CASSDGQGGQPQHF. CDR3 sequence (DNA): TGTGCCAGCAGTGACGGCCAGGGAGGCCAGCCCCAGCATTTT.

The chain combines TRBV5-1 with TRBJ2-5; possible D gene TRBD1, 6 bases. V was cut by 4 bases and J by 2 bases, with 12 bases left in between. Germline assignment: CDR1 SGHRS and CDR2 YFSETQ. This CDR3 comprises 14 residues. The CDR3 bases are TGCGCCAGCAGCACAGGGCTGGGGCAAGAGACCCAGTACTTC. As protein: CASSTGLGQETQYF.

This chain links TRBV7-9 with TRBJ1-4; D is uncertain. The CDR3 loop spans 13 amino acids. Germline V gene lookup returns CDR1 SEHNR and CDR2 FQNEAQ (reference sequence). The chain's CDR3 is CVTTRAGNEKLFF. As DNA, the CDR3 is TGTGTGACGACTAGGGCGGGTAATGAAAAACTGTTTTTT.

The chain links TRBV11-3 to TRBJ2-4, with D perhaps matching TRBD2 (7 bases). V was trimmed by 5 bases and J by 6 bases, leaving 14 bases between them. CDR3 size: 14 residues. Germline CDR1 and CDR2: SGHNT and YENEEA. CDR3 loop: CASSPNREGNIQYF. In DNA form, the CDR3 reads TGTGCCAGCAGCCCAAACAGGGAGGGAAACATTCAGTACTTC.

This CDR3 reads CASSITGGETQYF. CDR3 DNA: TGTGCCAGTAGTATAACTGGAGGAGAGACCCAGTACTTC. The V gene is TRBV19, the J gene TRBJ2-5; a possible D gene is TRBD2 (5 bases). With 2 bases removed from V and 4 bases from J, the gap between germline ends came to 8 bases. Germline CDR1 LNHDA, CDR2 SQIVND (reference sequence). The CDR3 extends over 13 amino acids.

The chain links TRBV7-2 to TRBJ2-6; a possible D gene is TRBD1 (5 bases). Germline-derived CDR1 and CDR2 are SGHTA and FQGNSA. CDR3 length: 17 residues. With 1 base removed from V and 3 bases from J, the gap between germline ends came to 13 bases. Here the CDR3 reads CASSLGGGLFGANVLTF. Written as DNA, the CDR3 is TGTGCCAGCAGCTTAGGGGGCGGTCTGTTTGGGGCCAACGTCCTGACTTTC.

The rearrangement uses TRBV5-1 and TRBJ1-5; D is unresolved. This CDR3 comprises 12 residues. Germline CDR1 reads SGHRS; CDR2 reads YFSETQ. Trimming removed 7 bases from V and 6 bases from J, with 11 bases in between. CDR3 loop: CASLKDSQPQHF. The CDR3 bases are TGCGCCAGCCTTAAGGACTCTCAGCCCCAGCATTTT. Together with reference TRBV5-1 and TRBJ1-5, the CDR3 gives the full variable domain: KAGVTQTPRYLIKTRGQQVTLSCSPISGHRSVSWYQQTPGQGLQFLFEYFSETQRNKGNFPGRFSGRQFSNSRSEMNVSTLELGDSALYLCASLKDSQPQHFGDGTRLSIL.

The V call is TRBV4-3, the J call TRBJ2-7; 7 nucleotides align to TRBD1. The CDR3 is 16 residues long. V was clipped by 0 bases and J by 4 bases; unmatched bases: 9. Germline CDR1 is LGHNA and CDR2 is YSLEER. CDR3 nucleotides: TGCGCCAGCAGCCAAGATATGGGCCACAGGGGTTACGAGCAGTACTTC. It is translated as CASSQDMGHRGYEQYF.